This is a list of T cell receptor beta chains from one sample in a study of OX40 agonist ivuxolimab in advanced cancers. The assay was immunoSEQ multiplex PCR, and TCRdb's table has in-frame clones only and misses some. In the table there are 40,000 to 45,000 clones, 80% of which are singletons. Sample: CD4+ or CD8+ T cells sorted from blood, taken in a trial of the OX40 agonist ivuxolimab. These receptors all come from an adult with an advanced solid tumor such as melanoma, head and neck, liver or kidney cancer. The CDR3 runs from the conserved cysteine through the conserved F or W. Fields, in order: CDR3 DNA, CDR3 protein, V gene, J gene, clone size, D gene. The D gene is left open where the match is weak. Some rows mark clone size as missing; the rest say once, few, many or name a class of expanded clone.

CDR3 DNA: TGCGCCAGCAGCTTAGCGGGAGGCACCGGGGAGCTGTTTTTT; CDR3 protein: CASSLAGGTGELFF; V gene: TRBV5-1; J gene: TRBJ2-2; clone size: -; D gene: TRBD2
CDR3 DNA: TGTGCCTGGAGTAACAGGGGATCATCAATTCAGCCCCAGCATTTT; CDR3 protein: CAWSNRGSSIQPQHF; V gene: TRBV30; J gene: TRBJ1-5; clone size: -; D gene: TRBD1
CDR3 DNA: TGCGCCAGCAGCACTGGGGTGGGGGGCATTGAAGCTTTCTTT; CDR3 protein: CASSTGVGGIEAFF; V gene: TRBV5-1; J gene: TRBJ1-1; clone size: few; D gene: -
CDR3 DNA: TGTGCCATCAGTAAGGGACTAGCGGAACCCTACAATGAGCAGTTCTTC; CDR3 protein: CAISKGLAEPYNEQFF; V gene: TRBV10-3; J gene: TRBJ2-1; clone size: -; D gene: TRBD2
CDR3 DNA: TGTGCCAGCAGTCTGGGACAGGGGGCAGCAGATACGCAGTATTTT; CDR3 protein: CASSLGQGAADTQYF; V gene: TRBV28; J gene: TRBJ2-3; clone size: -; D gene: TRBD1
CDR3 DNA: TGTGCCAGCAGCTTTGGGACAGGCAAAGGAGTAACGCAGTATTTT; CDR3 protein: CASSFGTGKGVTQYF; V gene: TRBV7-2; J gene: TRBJ2-3; clone size: few; D gene: TRBD1
CDR3 DNA: TGTGCCAGCAGTTACTCGAGGGTCCAGCCCCAGCATTTT; CDR3 protein: CASSYSRVQPQHF; V gene: TRBV6-5; J gene: TRBJ1-5; clone size: -; D gene: -
CDR3 DNA: TGCGCCAGCAGCCAAGGTCTCGGGACGCAGTATTTT; CDR3 protein: CASSQGLGTQYF; V gene: TRBV4-3; J gene: TRBJ2-3; clone size: -; D gene: -
CDR3 DNA: TGTGCCAGCAGCTTAATCAGGTTCGGCCACGAGCAGTACTTC; CDR3 protein: CASSLIRFGHEQYF; V gene: TRBV7-8; J gene: TRBJ2-7; clone size: -; D gene: -
CDR3 DNA: TGCGCCAGCAGCCAATTTGTAGGACAGGGGTTGTTCAGCTCTGGAAACACCATATATTTT; CDR3 protein: CASSQFVGQGLFSSGNTIYF; V gene: TRBV4-1; J gene: TRBJ1-3; clone size: medium-sized; D gene: TRBD1
CDR3 DNA: TGTGCCAGCAGGCCACAGGGGAGAGGTGAAAAACTGTTTTTT; CDR3 protein: CASRPQGRGEKLFF; V gene: TRBV28; J gene: TRBJ1-4; clone size: -; D gene: TRBD1
CDR3 DNA: TGTGCCATCAGTGAGTCGATGGCTAGCAATCAGCCCCAGCATTTT; CDR3 protein: CAISESMASNQPQHF; V gene: TRBV10-3; J gene: TRBJ1-5; clone size: -; D gene: -
CDR3 DNA: TGTGCCAGCAGTCCCGGGGTGGGGGTTCTCTTTGGAAACACCATATATTTT; CDR3 protein: CASSPGVGVLFGNTIYF; V gene: TRBV28; J gene: TRBJ1-3; clone size: -; D gene: -
CDR3 DNA: TGTGCCAGCACCCATCGGAGGGGACAGCCCACCGGGGAGCTGTTTTTT; CDR3 protein: CASTHRRGQPTGELFF; V gene: TRBV5-4; J gene: TRBJ2-2; clone size: -; D gene: -
CDR3 DNA: TGCGCCAGCAGCTTGGGACTAGCGGGAGGGGAGCAGTACTTC; CDR3 protein: CASSLGLAGGEQYF; V gene: TRBV5-1; J gene: TRBJ2-7; clone size: -; D gene: TRBD2
CDR3 DNA: TGTGCCAGCAGCTTAGCCCGCTTACTCTCCAAGGGCCTGAACACTGAAGCTTTCTTT; CDR3 protein: CASSLARLLSKGLNTEAFF; V gene: TRBV7-9; J gene: TRBJ1-1; clone size: -; D gene: -
CDR3 DNA: TGTGCCAGCAGTGGGACCGGGACAGGGCCGAACACCATATATTTT; CDR3 protein: CASSGTGTGPNTIYF; V gene: TRBV2; J gene: TRBJ1-3; clone size: -; D gene: TRBD1
CDR3 DNA: TGTGCCAGCAGCTTAAGTCAGGTTAACACCGGGGAGCTGTTTTTT; CDR3 protein: CASSLSQVNTGELFF; V gene: TRBV7-9; J gene: TRBJ2-2; clone size: -; D gene: -
CDR3 DNA: TGTGCCAGCAGTTTAGCACAGGCGGCCAAAAACATTCAGTACTTC; CDR3 protein: CASSLAQAAKNIQYF; V gene: TRBV27; J gene: TRBJ2-4; clone size: -; D gene: -
CDR3 DNA: TGTGCCAGCACCGGACGGGGCTACACCTTC; CDR3 protein: CASTGRGYTF; V gene: TRBV14; J gene: TRBJ1-2; clone size: -; D gene: -
CDR3 DNA: TGTGCCTGGAGTGTAGAGGGCTACGAGCAGTACTTC; CDR3 protein: CAWSVEGYEQYF; V gene: TRBV30; J gene: TRBJ2-7; clone size: -; D gene: -
CDR3 DNA: TGTGCCATCACCAATAATCGGGAGTCTGGAAACACCATATATTTT; CDR3 protein: CAITNNRESGNTIYF; V gene: TRBV10-3; J gene: TRBJ1-3; clone size: -; D gene: -
CDR3 DNA: TGTGCCAGCAGCAGGTCGACTTACAATGAGCAGTTCTTC; CDR3 protein: CASSRSTYNEQFF; V gene: TRBV6-1; J gene: TRBJ2-1; clone size: -; D gene: -
CDR3 DNA: TGCGCCAGCAGCTTAACCGGGACAGGGGGCGAAAAACTGTTTTTT; CDR3 protein: CASSLTGTGGEKLFF; V gene: TRBV5-1; J gene: TRBJ1-4; clone size: -; D gene: TRBD1
CDR3 DNA: TGTGCCTGGAGTTCGGGGGTATACAATGAGCAGTTCTTC; CDR3 protein: CAWSSGVYNEQFF; V gene: TRBV30; J gene: TRBJ2-1; clone size: few; D gene: -
CDR3 DNA: TGTGCCTCCGGGAGCTTCTACGAGCAGTACTTC; CDR3 protein: CASGSFYEQYF; V gene: TRBV28; J gene: TRBJ2-7; clone size: -; D gene: -
CDR3 DNA: TGTGCCAGCAGTGGGACTAGCGGGAGCTACGAGCAGTACTTC; CDR3 protein: CASSGTSGSYEQYF; V gene: TRBV6-6; J gene: TRBJ2-7; clone size: -; D gene: TRBD2
CDR3 DNA: TGTGCCAGCAGTTTATATACGGGACAGGGGAACGAGCAGTACTTC; CDR3 protein: CASSLYTGQGNEQYF; V gene: TRBV27; J gene: TRBJ2-7; clone size: few; D gene: TRBD1
CDR3 DNA: TGTGCCAGCAGTGAGCAGGGGGGAGGCGGCGGGCAGTATTTT; CDR3 protein: CASSEQGGGGGQYF; V gene: TRBV6-1; J gene: TRBJ2-3; clone size: once; D gene: -